These 9 T cell receptor beta chains share one sample of origin, sequenced in a study of preoperative IRX-2 immunotherapy in early breast cancer. The repertoire was sequenced with immunoSEQ multiplex PCR; TCRdb's copy has only in-frame clones and lacks some. The sample consists of 43,000 or so clones, about 95% of them appearing once. The treatment is: preoperative locoregional IRX-2 cytokine immunotherapy. Sequencing used tumor tissue, obtained after IRX-2 immunotherapy. These receptors were obtained from a human donor with breast cancer.

This rearrangement joins TRBV19 to TRBJ1-6, with 9 bases aligning to TRBD1. V was clipped by 4 bases and J by 7 bases; unmatched bases: 5. CDR3 size: 15 residues. Germline values: CDR1 LNHDA, CDR2 SQIVND (reference sequence). The CDR3 sequence: CASSNQGQGNSPLHF. The CDR3 nucleotides are TGTGCCAGTAGTAACCAGGGACAGGGAAATTCACCCCTCCACTTT.

The genes are TRBV29-1 and TRBJ2-1; 8 nucleotides agree with TRBD2. CDR1 is SQVTM and CDR2 is ANQGSEA in the germline V gene. There are 12 residues in the CDR3. The J segment lost 5 bases and the V segment lost 7 bases, leaving 4 bases of the junction unmatched. DNA for the CDR3: TGCAGCGGTGGCGGGGGGAACAATGAGCAGTTCTTC. Protein: CSGGGGNNEQFF.

The CDR3 protein is CASSFSLNQPQHF. DNA for the CDR3: TGTGCCAGCAGCTTTTCCCTAAATCAGCCCCAGCATTTT. The gene calls are TRBV28 and TRBJ1-5; D is uncertain. V lost 6 bases to trimming and J lost 4 bases, with 10 bases between them. Germline CDR1 reads MDHEN; CDR2 reads SYDVKM. This CDR3 spans 13 amino acids.

The chain uses TRBV11-2 and TRBJ2-7; 10 nucleotides line up with TRBD1. The germline V gene has CDR1 SGHAT and CDR2 FQNNGV. V was pared by 3 bases and J by 2 bases, with 4 bases of the junction left unmatched. CDR3 length equals 15 residues. The CDR3 spells CASSFSGTGAYEQYF. DNA for the CDR3: TGTGCCAGCAGCTTCTCCGGGACAGGGGCCTACGAGCAGTACTTC.

The V gene is TRBV4-1, the J gene TRBJ1-2; possibly TRBD1 for D (5 bases). CDR3 length: 16 amino acids. The V gene's germline CDR1 is MGHRA and CDR2 YSYEKL. V dropped 0 bases and J dropped 3 bases, with 14 bases sitting between them. The DNA for the CDR3 is TGCGCCAGCAGCCAAGATGGGGGAGGGGCGTACTATGGCTACACCTTC. It translates to CASSQDGGGAYYGYTF.

This sequence joins TRBV6-5 and TRBJ1-2; no clear D. The V and J ends lost 1 base and 4 bases respectively, with 4 bases between them. Looked up from germline, CDR1 is MNHEY and CDR2 is SVGAGI. CDR3 size: 12 residues. The CDR3 sequence is CASSYLGYGYTF. The CDR3 DNA sequence: TGTGCCAGCAGTTACTTGGGCTATGGCTACACCTTC.

The chain links TRBV4-1 to TRBJ2-7; tentatively, D is TRBD1 (6 bases). The CDR3 runs 15 residues. CDR1 and CDR2 from the germline V gene are MGHRA and YSYEKL. Trimming cost V 1 base and J 2 bases, with 12 bases left between them. The CDR3 DNA is TGCGCCAGCAGCCAAGTGCAGGGGAGTCCCTACGAGCAGTACTTC. This codes for CASSQVQGSPYEQYF.

The rearrangement joins TRBV6-5 to TRBJ2-1; 7 positions agree with TRBD2. Unmatched junction bases numbered 7, after V lost 2 bases and J lost 9 bases. Germline V gives CDR1 MNHEY, CDR2 SVGAGI. This CDR3 is 14 amino acids long. CDR3 coding DNA: TGTGCCAGCAGTTACGGCGGGAGTAGAAGTGAGCAGTTCTTC. The encoded protein is CASSYGGSRSEQFF.

The chain links TRBV29-1 to TRBJ1-1; TRBD1 might be the D (6 bases). CDR1 is SQVTM and CDR2 is ANQGSEA in the germline V gene. Trimming pared 6 bases from V and 0 bases from J, leaving 14 bases between. CDR3 length equals 14 residues. The CDR3 is CSVGGRFMNTEAFF. The CDR3 DNA sequence: TGCAGCGTGGGGGGCAGGTTCATGAACACTGAAGCTTTCTTT. Looking up the rest from reference TRBV29-1 and TRBJ1-1 gives the full variable domain: SAVISQKPSRDICQRGTSLTIQCQVDSQVTMMFWYRQQPGQSLTLIATANQGSEATYESGFVIDKFPISRPNLTFSTLTVSNMSPEDSSIYLCSVGGRFMNTEAFFGQGTRLTVV.